These T cell receptor beta chains were read from a single sample in a study of blood T cell repertoires in COVID-19. TCRdb's table, derived via immunoSEQ multiplex PCR, lists solely in-frame clones and lacks some. Of 120,000 to 150,000 clones listed, 65% to 85% were seen once; the top ten hold over 7%. The sequencing sample was made of peripheral blood. These receptors were taken from a man in his fifties with active or convalescent COVID-19. CDR3s include the opening cysteine and the closing phenylalanine or tryptophan. A D gene is named only where the DNA matches it firmly. Clone size appears in some rows only: once, few, many, or a class for an expanded clone.

V gene	clone size	D gene	J gene	CDR3 length	CDR3 DNA	CDR3 protein
TRBV7-2	-	TRBD1	TRBJ1-3	16	TGTGCCAGCAGCAATTTCCCTGGACAGGCTGGAAACACCATATATTTT	CASSNFPGQAGNTIYF
TRBV10-3	-	-	TRBJ1-6	13	TGTGCCATCAGTGAAGGGGAGGACTCACCCCTCCACTTT	CAISEGEDSPLHF
TRBV28	-	TRBD1	TRBJ1-4	14	TGTGCCAGCAGTTTAAGGACAGGGCGTGAAAAACTGTTTTTT	CASSLRTGREKLFF
TRBV3-1/TRBV3-2	-	-	TRBJ2-7	15	TGTGCCAGCAGCCAAGGGACAGTGAACTCCTACGAGCAGTACTTC	CASSQGTVNSYEQYF
TRBV30	few	-	TRBJ1-1	13	TGTGCCTGGAGTGGACAGGCGAACACTGAAGCTTTCTTT	CAWSGQANTEAFF
TRBV7-9	-	TRBD1	TRBJ1-2	19	TGTGCCAGCACCTTACGGACAGGGTTCCTTCCGTTGCCCGACTATGGCTACACCTTC	CASTLRTGFLPLPDYGYTF
TRBV19	-	TRBD1	TRBJ2-5	13	TGTGCCAGTAGGACAGGGGGCAGGGAGACCCAGTACTTC	CASRTGGRETQYF
TRBV6-6	-	-	TRBJ2-5	13	TGTGCCAGCAGGCCACCAGGGGTGGAGACCCAGTACTTC	CASRPPGVETQYF
TRBV19	once	-	TRBJ2-5	15	TGTGCCAGTAGTATAGCAGGAGGCGGGGAGGAGACCCAGTACTTC	CASSIAGGGEETQYF
TRBV6-5	-	-	TRBJ2-4	14	TGTGCCAGCACGCAGGGGCTAGCCAAAAACATTCAGTACTTC	CASTQGLAKNIQYF
TRBV19	-	TRBD2	TRBJ2-7	15	TGTGCCAGTAGGTTAGCGGGAGCTTCCGCCTACGAGCAGTACTTC	CASRLAGASAYEQYF
TRBV27	-	TRBD2	TRBJ2-7	14	TGTGCCAGCAGCCTTAGCGGGGGGATCTACGAGCAGTACTTC	CASSLSGGIYEQYF
TRBV2	-	TRBD2	TRBJ2-1	18	TGTGCCAGACAAGCCGGGACTAGCGGGAGAGTTCGATACAATGAGCAGTTCTTC	CARQAGTSGRVRYNEQFF
TRBV6-4	-	TRBD1	TRBJ2-7	14	TGTGCCAGCAGCGCGGAAGCAGGGGGCCGAGAGCAGTACTTC	CASSAEAGGREQYF
TRBV27	-	-	TRBJ2-7	16	TGTGCCAGCAGGACCTTGGACAGCGCCTTCTCCTACGAGCAGTACTTC	CASRTLDSAFSYEQYF
TRBV6-5	-	TRBD1	TRBJ1-5	12	TGTGCCAGCATAATCAGGGGGCAGCCCCAGCATTTT	CASIIRGQPQHF
TRBV5-4	few	TRBD1	TRBJ1-1	14	TGTGCCAGCAGCCCCCGACAGGGGAACACTGAAGCTTTCTTT	CASSPRQGNTEAFF
TRBV10-3	-	-	TRBJ2-3	14	TGTGCCATCAGTGTGGACTCCCGTGGGGATACGCAGTATTTT	CAISVDSRGDTQYF
TRBV30	-	-	TRBJ1-2	11	TGTGCTCCAAGGGGCGGTTATGGCTACACCTTC	CAPRGGYGYTF
TRBV10-3	-	TRBD1	TRBJ1-4	15	TGTGCCATCAGTGAGGCGGGACAGGGGGATGAAAAACTGTTTTTT	CAISEAGQGDEKLFF
TRBV16	few	-	TRBJ1-2	14	TGTGCCAGCAGCCGGGAGGGAGTGTACTATGGCTACACCTTC	CASSREGVYYGYTF
TRBV6-1	-	TRBD2	TRBJ2-1	16	TGTGCCAGCAGTGAAGGGCTGGCGGGAGGGCAGGGTGAGCAGTTCTTC	CASSEGLAGGQGEQFF
TRBV28	-	TRBD2	TRBJ2-7	15	TGTGCCAGCAGTCCCCCCCCGCGGGAGATTTACGAGCAGTACTTC	CASSPPPREIYEQYF
TRBV7-9	-	-	TRBJ2-6	19	TGTGCCAGCAGCTTAAGTGCAGGCGTTTTTCAATCTGGGGCCAACGTCCTGACTTTC	CASSLSAGVFQSGANVLTF